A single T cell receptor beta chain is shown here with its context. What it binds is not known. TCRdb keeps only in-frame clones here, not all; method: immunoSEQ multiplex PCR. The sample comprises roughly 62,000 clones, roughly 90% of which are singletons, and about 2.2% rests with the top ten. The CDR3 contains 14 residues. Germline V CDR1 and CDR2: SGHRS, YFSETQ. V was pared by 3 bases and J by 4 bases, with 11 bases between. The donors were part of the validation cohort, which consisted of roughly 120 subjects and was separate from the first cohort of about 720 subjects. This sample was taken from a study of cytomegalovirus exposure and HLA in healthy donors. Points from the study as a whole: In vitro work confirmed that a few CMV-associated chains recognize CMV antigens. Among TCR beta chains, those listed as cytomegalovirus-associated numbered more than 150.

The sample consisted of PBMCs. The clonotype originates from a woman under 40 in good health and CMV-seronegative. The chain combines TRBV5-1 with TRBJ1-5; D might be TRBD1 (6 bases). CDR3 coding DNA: TGCGCCAGCAGCTCAGGACAGTTGAATCAGCCCCAGCATTTT. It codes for CASSSGQLNQPQHF.